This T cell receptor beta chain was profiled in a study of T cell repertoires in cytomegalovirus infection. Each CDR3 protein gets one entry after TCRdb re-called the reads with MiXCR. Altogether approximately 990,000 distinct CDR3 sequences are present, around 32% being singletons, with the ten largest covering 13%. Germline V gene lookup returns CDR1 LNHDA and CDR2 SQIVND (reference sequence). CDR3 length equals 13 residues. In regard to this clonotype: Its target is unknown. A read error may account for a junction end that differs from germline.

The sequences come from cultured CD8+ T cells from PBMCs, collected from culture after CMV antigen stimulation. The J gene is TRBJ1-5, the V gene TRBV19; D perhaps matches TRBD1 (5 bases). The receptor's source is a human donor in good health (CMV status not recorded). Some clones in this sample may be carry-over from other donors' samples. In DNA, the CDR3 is TGTGCCAGTAAGAGGGGAAGCAACCAGCCCCAGCATTTT. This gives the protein CASKRGSNQPQHF.